This T cell receptor beta chain appears in the sequencing data of a study of blood T cell repertoires in COVID-19. Study-wide background: Sources were T cells, B-cell-depleted T cells, or PBMCs; the material itself was cDNA or gDNA.

This CDR3 is 13 amino acids long. The V end lost 1 base, the J end lost 10 bases, and 13 bases lay between the germline ends. Germline assignment: CDR1 LNHDA and CDR2 SQIVND (reference sequence). Measured with immunoSEQ multiplex PCR; TCRdb has only the in-frame clones, and not every one. The sample contains more than 200,000 clones, 85% to 90% of which appear only once. Cohorts were assigned according to the clinical history that participants reported. Cohort 3 donors counted as recovered after two negative PCRs, clearance, or resolved symptoms. The sequence derives from a woman in her thirties who had recovered from COVID-19. The chain recombines TRBV19 with TRBJ1-1; D is perhaps TRBD1 (5 bases). Sequenced input: PBMCs or T cells enriched from blood (not recorded which). CDR3 nucleotide sequence: TGTGCCAGTAGTATAGGGAACGGGGGTAGAGCTTTCTTT. Encoded protein: CASSIGNGGRAFF. Looking up the rest from reference TRBV19 and TRBJ1-1 gives the full variable domain: DGGITQSPKYLFRKEGQNVTLSCEQNLNHDAMYWYRQDPGQGLRLIYYSQIVNDFQKGDIAEGYSVSREKKESFPLTVTSAQKNPTAFYLCASSIGNGGRAFFGQGTRLTVV.